This TCR beta chain was sequenced during a study of cytomegalovirus exposure and HLA in healthy donors. Study-wide results and caveats: The authors confirmed in vitro that a few CMV-associated chains were specific for CMV antigens. In a later analysis, first-cohort TCR clusters were found to tend to co-occur in the roughly 120 validation repertoires.

Of note for this clone: Its antigen is still unknown.

The table came from immunoSEQ multiplex PCR; TCRdb's copy has only in-frame clones and leaves some out. The sample shows roughly 150,000 clones, approximately 91% of them seen only once. This CDR3 is 17 amino acids long. V was clipped by 5 bases and J by 1 base, with 21 bases between them. CDR1 is MNHEY, CDR2 SMNVEV, per germline (reference sequence). The chain is built from TRBV27 and TRBJ2-7, with D possibly TRBD1 on 6 matching bases. Specimen: PBMCs. The TCR comes from a woman aged 18-29 years in good health and CMV-seropositive. For the CDR3, the DNA is TGTGCCAGCAGTCCGCCCCCCGGGACACCCGATTCCTACGAGCAGTACTTC. It translates to CASSPPPGTPDSYEQYF.